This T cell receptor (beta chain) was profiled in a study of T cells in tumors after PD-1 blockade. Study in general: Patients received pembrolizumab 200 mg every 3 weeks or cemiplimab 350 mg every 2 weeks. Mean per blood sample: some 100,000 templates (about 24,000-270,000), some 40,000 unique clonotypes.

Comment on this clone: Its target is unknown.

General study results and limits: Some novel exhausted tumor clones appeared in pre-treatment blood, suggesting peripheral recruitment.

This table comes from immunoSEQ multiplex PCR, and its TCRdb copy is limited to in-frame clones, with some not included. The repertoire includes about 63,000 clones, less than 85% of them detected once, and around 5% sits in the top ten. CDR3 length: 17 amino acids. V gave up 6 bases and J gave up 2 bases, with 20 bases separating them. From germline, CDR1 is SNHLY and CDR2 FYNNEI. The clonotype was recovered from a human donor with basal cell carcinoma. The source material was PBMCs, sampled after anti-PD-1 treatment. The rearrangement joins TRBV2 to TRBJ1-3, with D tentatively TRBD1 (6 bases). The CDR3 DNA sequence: TGTGCCAGCAGCGCGGGAGTACAGGGAGAGGCTGGAAACACCATATATTTT. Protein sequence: CASSAGVQGEAGNTIYF.